Presented here are 12 T cell receptor beta chains from one specimen sequenced in a study of post-analysis software for immune sequencing data. Their cognate antigens are unknown. Whole-study findings and limits: The five TRBV segments detected at higher frequency in patients than in controls included TRBV5-6, TRBV5-1 and TRBV20-1.

Unique-molecular-identifier-tagged TCR beta cDNA libraries were used. TCRdb processed the PCR reads anew with MiXCR; each CDR3 protein has one entry. The sample gives 170,000 or so distinct CDR3 sequences, around 28% of which show up once; over 1.2% is in the top ten. Sequences were obtained from blood. The receptors were gathered from a girl aged 10 to 17 with multiple sclerosis.

V is TRBV21-1 and J is TRBJ2-7; whether TRBD1, the table's D call, matches the DNA was not checked. TRBV21-1 is marked as a pseudogene. This CDR3 spans 15 amino acids. The CDR3: CASSNRDTLVYEQYF. The DNA for the CDR3 is TGTGCCAGCAGCAACCGGGACACCCTTGTCTACGAGCAGTACTTC.

This clonotype came up many times. The chain combines TRBV10-3 with TRBJ2-7; D possibly corresponds to TRBD2 (6 bases). The CDR3 extends over 16 amino acids. Germline-derived CDR1 and CDR2 are ENHRY and SYGVKD. Trimming pared 4 bases from V and 2 bases from J, leaving 18 bases between. In nucleotides, the CDR3 is TGTGCCATCAGTGCGGTTTGGTCGGAGGGCACCTACGAGCAGTACTTC. Its translation: CAISAVWSEGTYEQYF.

The chain is built from TRBV6-6 and TRBJ1-3, with no clear D. This CDR3 contains 13 residues. Germline V lookup: CDR1 MNHNY, CDR2 SVGAGI (reference sequence). V was shortened by 6 bases and J by 0 bases, with 6 bases between the two germline ends. The CDR3 region is CASSDNSGNTIYF. DNA of the CDR3: TGTGCCAGCAGCGACAACTCTGGAAACACCATATATTTT.

This clonotype occurred once. A much larger clone lies a single base off, so this may be a read error. This chain joins TRBV28 and TRBJ2-7; D gene unclear. Trimming pared 10 bases from V and 3 bases from J, leaving 19 bases between. Germline CDR1 and CDR2: MDHEN and SYDVKM. The CDR3 length is 14 residues. The CDR3: CATTMPLVLYEQYF. The CDR3 nucleotides are TGTGCCACGACGATGCCCTTGGTCCTCTACGAGCAGTACTTC.

The chain carries TRBV10-3 and TRBJ2-3, with D perhaps TRBD1 or TRBD2 (5 bases each). Trimming pared 6 bases from V and 4 bases from J, leaving 14 bases between. Germline V gene sequence: CDR1 ENHRY, CDR2 SYGVKD. CDR3 length: 14 amino acids. CDR3 amino acids: CAIRPTQGADTQYF. The CDR3 DNA reads TGTGCCATCAGGCCCACTCAGGGAGCAGATACGCAGTATTTT.

This clonotype occurred a few times. The chain uses TRBV7-9 and TRBJ2-4; D is uncertain. Gene TRBJ2-7 matches the end of the DNA better, so the J call may be wrong. The CDR3 covers 13 residues. Germline V gene data show CDR1 as SEHNR and CDR2 as FQNEAQ (reference sequence). The CDR3 region is CASSLLVVDEQYF. As DNA, the CDR3 is TGTGCCAGCAGCTTATTGGTGGTGGACGAGCAGTACTTC.

The CDR3 protein is CATNSYNEQFF. Written as DNA, the CDR3 is TGTGCCACCAATTCTTACAATGAGCAGTTCTTC. V gene TRBV7-8 combines with J gene TRBJ2-1; no clear D gene. Germline V gene sequence: CDR1 SGHVS, CDR2 FQNEAQ. V was clipped by 10 bases and J by 4 bases, with 8 bases between them. This CDR3 contains 11 residues.

The V gene is TRBV20-1, the J gene TRBJ1-1, with D unresolved. From germline, CDR1 is DFQATT and CDR2 SNEGSKA (reference sequence). The length of the CDR3 is 13 residues. V lost 3 bases and J lost 4, with 12 bases in between. The CDR3 reads CSASRQMSTEAFF. The CDR3 DNA follows: TGCAGTGCTAGCAGGCAGATGAGCACTGAAGCTTTCTTT.

The chain carries TRBV18 and TRBJ2-4, with a possible D match to TRBD2 (6 bases). V was clipped by 3 bases and J by 3 bases, with 15 bases between them. The CDR3 is 16 residues long. CDR1 is KGHSH and CDR2 is LQKENI in the germline V gene. The CDR3 DNA reads as TGTGCCAGCTCACCTCCCCCCAGGAGGGACAAAAACATTCAGTACTTC. It yields the protein CASSPPPRRDKNIQYF.

For this clonotype: A much larger clone lies a single base off, so this may be a read error. This chain links TRBV5-1 with TRBJ2-1; 9 nucleotides line up with TRBD1. V gave up 2 bases and J gave up 6 bases; unmatched junction bases: 6. Germline V CDR1 and CDR2: SGHRS, YFSETQ. The CDR3 is 15 amino acids. The CDR3 region is CASSFGTGPCNEQFF. In DNA, the CDR3 is TGCGCCAGCAGCTTTGGGACAGGGCCCTGCAATGAGCAGTTCTTC. Full variable domain (missing parts from reference TRBV5-1 and TRBJ2-1): KAGVTQTPRYLIKTRGQQVTLSCSPISGHRSVSWYQQTPGQGLQFLFEYFSETQRNKGNFPGRFSGRQFSNSRSEMNVSTLELGDSALYLCASSFGTGPCNEQFFGPGTRLTVL.

On this clonotype itself: A much larger clone differs by one base, so this may be a read error. The rearrangement joins TRBV9 to TRBJ2-7; D is unclear. CDR1 SGDLS and CDR2 YYNGEE come from the germline V gene. The V end was cut by 7 bases, the J end by 1 base, with 12 bases between. This CDR3 region has 13 residues. For the CDR3, the DNA is TGTGCCAGCGGCGCCGGCGTATCCTACGAGCAGTACTTC. Translation gives CASGAGVSYEQYF.

Points on this clonotype: One end of the junction fails to match germline, which may point to a read error. The CDR3 loop reads CVSSYRDVGTDTQYF. The CDR3 bases are TGTGTCAGCAGCTACAGGGACGTTGGCACAGATACGCAGTATTTT. The rearrangement links TRBV28 to TRBJ2-3, with D perhaps TRBD1 (6 bases). This CDR3 contains 15 residues. The germline CDR1 and CDR2 sequences are MDHEN and SYDVKM. The full variable domain, rest sourced from reference TRBV28 and TRBJ2-3, is DVKVTQSSRYLVKRTGEKVFLECVQDMDHENMFWYRQDPGLGLRLIYFSYDVKMKEKGDIPEGYSVSREKKERFSLILESASTNQTSMYLCVSSYRDVGTDTQYFGPGTRLTVL.